This T cell receptor (beta chain) was captured in a study of blood T cell repertoires in COVID-19. Across the whole study: The United States, Italy and Spain supplied acute and convalescent COVID-19 samples. Nucleic acid was either cDNA or gDNA, and it came from T cells, B-cell-depleted T cells, or PBMCs.

In the study's own analysis: The assay estimated nucleated cells by amplifying reference gene primers. The method was immunoSEQ multiplex PCR; TCRdb's version includes in-frame clones alone and lacks a portion of them. That table is the source of V, J and clone size, and D and trimming were worked out from the DNA. The sample comprises hundreds of thousands of clones, roughly nine tenths of which are singletons, and roughly 2% rests with the top ten. Germline CDR1 and CDR2: SEHNR and FQNEAQ (reference sequence). V lost 1 base and J lost 0, with 12 bases in between. CDR3 size: 17 residues. Material: peripheral blood. The TCR comes from a man younger than 30 with active or convalescent COVID-19. The gene calls are TRBV7-9 and TRBJ2-2; D is possibly TRBD2 (6 bases). The CDR3 sequence: CASSLGLRTTNTGELFF. CDR3 nucleotides: TGTGCCAGCAGCTTAGGTTTGAGGACTACGAACACCGGGGAGCTGTTTTTT.